Listed here are 14 T cell receptor beta chains from one sample, sequenced in a study of blood T cell repertoires in COVID-19. Produced via immunoSEQ multiplex PCR; TCRdb's table is partial and in-frame only. The repertoire holds about 120,000 clones, with around 83% as singletons. The sequenced sample consisted of peripheral blood. These receptor sequences come from an older man with acute or convalescent COVID-19.

This clone was detected once. This chain connects TRBV5-1 to TRBJ2-1, with 9 positions matching TRBD1. The CDR3 runs 15 residues. Germline CDR1 is SGHRS and CDR2 is YFSETQ. Losses at the gene ends were 4 bases for V and 2 bases for J; bases not matched to a gene: 4. Here the CDR3 DNA reads TGCGCCAGCAGCCCACAGGGGGCACCCTACAATGAGCAGTTCTTC. This gives the protein CASSPQGAPYNEQFF.

This clone was observed a handful of times. One junction end disagrees with the germline gene, perhaps due to a read error. The genes are TRBV7-2 and TRBJ1-5; D is unclear. This CDR3 spans 13 amino acids. In germline, CDR1 is SGHTA, CDR2 FQGNSA. The CDR3 DNA reads TGTGCCAGCAGCTCCCAGGTGAATCATCCCCAGCATTTT. It encodes CASSSQVNHPQHF.

The chain couples TRBV30 to TRBJ1-1; 7 bases match TRBD1. CDR3 length: 13 residues. Germline trimming cut 7 bases from V and 4 bases from J; bases unmatched to any gene: 9. Germline CDR1 reads GTSNPN; CDR2 reads SVGIG (reference sequence). The CDR3 reads CALLTGSGTEAFF. CDR3 nucleotides: TGTGCCTTGCTGACAGGGTCAGGCACTGAAGCTTTCTTT.

This chain joins TRBV18 and TRBJ1-1; 8 positions agree with TRBD1. CDR1 is KGHSH and CDR2 is LQKENI in the germline V gene. V trimming: 3 bases; J trimming: 4 bases; junction bases outside the gene matches: 16. The CDR3 has 18 residues. CDR3 loop: CASSPHVLRSDRATEAFF. CDR3 DNA sequence: TGTGCCAGCTCACCCCACGTCCTACGGTCGGACAGGGCCACTGAAGCTTTCTTT.

The chain recombines TRBV27 with TRBJ1-1; no clear D. Germline CDR1 is MNHEY and CDR2 is SMNVEV (reference sequence). Trimming removed 6 bases from V and 10 bases from J, with 15 bases in between. The CDR3 has 12 residues. CDR3 bases: TGTGCCAGCAGCCTTTTCGGCGGTGGAGCTTTCTTT. Protein product: CASSLFGGGAFF.

A single count supports this clone. The chain carries TRBV7-2 and TRBJ2-1; 9 bases map to TRBD2. V lost 6 bases and J lost 2; bases outside the gene matches: 11. This CDR3 comprises 17 residues. CDR1 and CDR2 (germline): SGHTA, FQGNSA. CDR3 region: CASSPEGSGGPYNEQFF. The CDR3, as DNA: TGTGCCAGCAGTCCCGAGGGTAGCGGGGGCCCCTACAATGAGCAGTTCTTC.

Worth noting for this clone: Germline and junction disagree at one end, which may indicate a read error. This sequence joins TRBV7-9 and TRBJ1-4; D is possibly TRBD1 (6 bases). Per germline, CDR1 SEHNR and CDR2 FQNEAQ (reference sequence). The CDR3 extends over 12 amino acids. CDR3 in amino acids: CASSWLRTALPF. The CDR3 region has the DNA TGTGCCAGCAGCTGGCTGCGGACAGCGCTACCCTTT.

The chain combines TRBV6-4 with TRBJ1-4; tentative D call: TRBD1 (6 bases). Germline values: CDR1 MRHNA, CDR2 SNTAGT. The V end was cut by 10 bases, the J end by 2 bases, with 20 bases between. The CDR3 sequence is 16 residues long. CDR3 in DNA: TGTGCCATCCTCCTCTGCTCAGGGGCGACTAATGAAAAACTGTTTTTT. It translates to CAILLCSGATNEKLFF.

V is TRBV11-3 and J is TRBJ2-6, with a weak D call TRBD1 (5 bases). The CDR3 contains 16 residues. Germline V lookup: CDR1 SGHNT, CDR2 YENEEA. Trimming cost V 2 bases and J 2 bases, with 10 bases left between them. The CDR3: CASSLSVRAGANVLTF. CDR3 nucleotides: TGTGCCAGCAGCTTAAGCGTCAGGGCTGGGGCCAACGTCCTGACTTTC.

This clone showed up just once. V usage is TRBV7-9 and J usage is TRBJ2-1; TRBD2 matches at 9 bases. Per the germline V gene, CDR1 is SEHNR and CDR2 is FQNEAQ (reference sequence). The J segment lost 1 base and the V segment lost 5 bases, leaving 6 bases of the junction unmatched. This CDR3 spans 16 amino acids. CDR3 in amino acids: CASSPRGGGSYNEQFF. The DNA for the CDR3 is TGTGCCAGCAGCCCGCGGGGGGGTGGTTCCTACAATGAGCAGTTCTTC.

The J gene is TRBJ1-1, the V gene TRBV5-1; D remains ambiguous. CDR3 length: 14 amino acids. Germline CDR1 SGHRS, CDR2 YFSETQ. Deletions cut 0 bases from V and 7 bases from J, with 13 bases between. In nucleotides, the CDR3 is TGCGCCAGCAGCTTGGCGATTAATAACGGTGAAGCTTTCTTT. As protein: CASSLAINNGEAFF.

The chain couples TRBV2 to TRBJ1-5; the match to TRBD1 covers 8 bases. CDR1 SNHLY and CDR2 FYNNEI come from the germline V gene. V shed 3 bases and J 1 base; nucleotides not matched to a gene: 2. This CDR3 spans 15 amino acids. The CDR3 here is CASSDRQGSNQPQHF. CDR3 sequence (DNA): TGTGCCAGCAGTGATAGACAGGGGAGCAATCAGCCCCAGCATTTT.

V and J are TRBV10-3 and TRBJ2-1; TRBD2 matches at 9 bases. This CDR3 has 14 amino acids. Germline CDR1 is ENHRY and CDR2 is SYGVKD. Germline trimming cut 0 bases from V and 9 bases from J; bases unmatched to any gene: 3. The DNA of the CDR3 is TGTGCCATCAGTGAGTCGCGGGGGGGCGGTGAGCAGTTCTTC. Its translation: CAISESRGGGEQFF.

V usage is TRBV11-2 and J usage is TRBJ2-1; the match to TRBD1 covers 7 bases. The V segment lost 1 base and the J segment 8 bases; nucleotides outside the gene matches: 5. The V gene's germline CDR1 is SGHAT and CDR2 FQNNGV. There are 14 residues in the CDR3. CDR3 in amino acids: CASSLGFQGDEQFF. Here the CDR3 DNA reads TGTGCCAGCAGCTTAGGGTTCCAGGGGGATGAGCAGTTCTTC.